The 16 T cell receptor beta chains given below trace back to one sample, sequenced in a study of CD8+ T cells in alopecia areata. Treatment reported: oral pan-JAK inhibitor, 5-10 mg twice daily. RNA was extracted and reverse transcribed into cDNA as the sequencing template. TCRdb's copy holds only in-frame clones and misses some; the assay was immunoSEQ multiplex PCR. In the table there are about 97,000 clones, about 60% of which are singletons. Sequenced here: CD8+ T cells sorted from blood, sampled at approximately week 61, from a patient treated with tofacitinib. These receptor sequences come from a human donor with alopecia areata.

This chain uses TRBV2 with TRBJ1-6; D is ambiguous. CDR1 and CDR2 (germline): SNHLY, FYNNEI. This CDR3 region has 13 residues. Trimming stripped 4 bases from V and 8 bases from J, with 9 bases between. The CDR3 sequence is CASSADGDSPLHF. CDR3 nucleotide sequence: TGTGCCAGCAGTGCAGATGGGGATTCACCCCTCCACTTT.

V gene TRBV6-5 combines with J gene TRBJ1-1; D is unresolved. The CDR3 covers 13 residues. Trimming shortened V by 1 base and J by 1 base, and 4 bases separated the two germline ends. In germline, CDR1 is MNHEY, CDR2 SVGAGI. The CDR3 sequence: CASSYYGNTEAFF. As DNA, the CDR3 is TGTGCCAGCAGTTACTACGGGAACACTGAAGCTTTCTTT.

This clone was detected a few times. The V and J genes are TRBV6-5 and TRBJ2-7; 9 positions agree with TRBD1. Germline V gives CDR1 MNHEY, CDR2 SVGAGI. The ends lost 4 bases at V and 2 bases at J; junction bases unmatched: 3. This CDR3 region has 14 residues. CDR3 coding DNA: TGTGCCAGCAGTTCCGGGACAGGGACCTACGAGCAGTACTTC. It is translated as CASSSGTGTYEQYF.

The V call is TRBV27, the J call TRBJ2-5; TRBD1 agrees at 10 bases. This CDR3 has 15 amino acids. Trimming removed 5 bases from V and 4 bases from J; junction bases left unmatched: 7. From germline, CDR1 is MNHEY and CDR2 SMNVEV (reference sequence). The CDR3 DNA sequence: TGTGCCAGCAGTCTAGGGACAGGGGAGTCAGAGACCCAGTACTTC. This codes for CASSLGTGESETQYF.

This chain joins TRBV10-2 and TRBJ1-5; 10 bases are shared with TRBD1. Germline-derived CDR1 and CDR2 are WSHSY and SAAADI. V lost 8 bases, J lost 6 bases, and 4 bases stayed unmatched. The CDR3 is made up of 13 amino acids. The DNA of the CDR3 is TGCGCCAGCGGGGGACAGGGGAGTCAGCCCCAGCATTTT. This codes for CASGGQGSQPQHF.

J is TRBJ2-5 and V is TRBV2; 10 bases fit TRBD2. V gave up 6 bases and J gave up 2 bases; unmatched junction bases: 6. Germline-derived CDR1 and CDR2 are SNHLY and FYNNEI. The CDR3 covers 15 residues. The CDR3, as DNA: TGTGCCAGCAGCAGACTAGCGGGCCCTCAAGAGACCCAGTACTTC. Residues: CASSRLAGPQETQYF.

The chain carries TRBV28 and TRBJ2-5; no clear D. The CDR3 has 14 residues. Germline assignment: CDR1 MDHEN and CDR2 SYDVKM. Trimming cost V 2 bases and J 4 bases, with 11 bases left between them. Here the CDR3 reads CASSLPSGRETQYF. Here the CDR3 DNA reads TGTGCCAGCAGTTTACCGTCAGGCCGAGAGACCCAGTACTTC.

The CDR3 nucleotides are TGCGCCAGCAGCTTGTTTGGGGGCCGGTTTCGTGTCCCCGGGGAGCTGTTTTTT. It encodes CASSLFGGRFRVPGELFF. The rearrangement joins TRBV5-1 to TRBJ2-2, with D tentatively TRBD1 (6 bases). This CDR3 is built from 18 residues. V lost 1 base and J 6 bases, leaving 22 bases between the germline ends. Looked up from germline, CDR1 is SGHRS and CDR2 is YFSETQ.

The CDR3 DNA reads TGTGCCTGGAGTGGGTTAGGGAAACTAGATGAAAAACTGTTTTTT. Protein: CAWSGLGKLDEKLFF. The rearrangement links TRBV30 to TRBJ1-4; D call uncertain. In germline, CDR1 is GTSNPN, CDR2 SVGIG (reference sequence). The V and J ends lost 1 base and 6 bases respectively, with 15 bases between them. The CDR3 spans 15 residues.

The chain carries TRBV9 and TRBJ2-1, with D tentatively TRBD2 (6 bases). V lost 3 bases, J lost 0 bases, and 13 bases lay in between. This CDR3 comprises 16 residues. CDR1 SGDLS and CDR2 YYNGEE come from the germline V gene. Written as DNA, the CDR3 is TGTGCCAGCAGCGGACGGGACGGGAGCTCCTACAATGAGCAGTTCTTC. It translates to CASSGRDGSSYNEQFF.

The DNA for the CDR3 is TGTGCCATCAGTGAGTCTCGTAGGGACCAGAACACCGGGGAGCTGTTTTTT. Translation: CAISESRRDQNTGELFF. V gene TRBV10-3 combines with J gene TRBJ2-2, with D perhaps assigned TRBD1 or TRBD2 (5 bases each). The V end was cut by 0 bases, the J end by 1 base, with 12 bases between. This CDR3 comprises 17 residues. The germline V gene encodes CDR1 ENHRY and CDR2 SYGVKD.

The chain links TRBV27 to TRBJ1-6; 7 nucleotides match TRBD1. The junction had 4 bases not matched to a gene; V was cut back by 3 bases and J by 8 bases. The CDR3 runs 14 residues. Germline values: CDR1 MNHEY, CDR2 SMNVEV (reference sequence). CDR3 sequence: CASSLAGGDSPLHF. The CDR3, as DNA: TGTGCCAGCAGTTTGGCAGGGGGAGATTCACCCCTCCACTTT.

This clone was counted only a few times. The chain couples TRBV7-8 to TRBJ1-1; weak D call: TRBD1 (6 bases). The CDR3 has 13 amino acids. The germline CDR1 and CDR2 sequences are SGHVS and FQNEAQ. V was pared by 3 bases and J by 7 bases, with 12 bases between. The CDR3 region has the DNA TGTGCCAGCAGCTTTGGGGGGGCGAGTGAAGCTTTCTTT. Amino acids: CASSFGGASEAFF. The variable domain in full, with the rest retrieved from reference TRBV7-8 and TRBJ1-1, is GAGVSQSPRYKVAKRGQDVALRCDPISGHVSLFWYQQALGQGPEFLTYFQNEAQLDKSGLPSDRFFAERPEGSVSTLKIQRTQQEDSAVYLCASSFGGASEAFFGQGTRLTVV.

This clone was recorded at least ten times. The chain employs TRBV2 and TRBJ1-2, with no clear D. The CDR3 runs 10 residues. The V and J ends lost 10 bases and 6 bases respectively, with 9 bases between them. Germline V gene sequence: CDR1 SNHLY, CDR2 FYNNEI. The chain's CDR3 is CATRMDGYTF. In DNA form, the CDR3 reads TGTGCCACCAGAATGGATGGCTACACCTTC.

V usage is TRBV5-6 and J usage is TRBJ1-1; a weak D match, TRBD1 (5 bases). CDR1 and CDR2 (germline): SGHDT, YYEEEE. This CDR3 contains 16 residues. V was trimmed by 4 bases and J by 2 bases, leaving 18 bases between them. CDR3 region: CASSPSRGGGNTEAFF. DNA for the CDR3: TGTGCCAGCAGCCCCAGCCGAGGTGGGGGAAACACTGAAGCTTTCTTT. Full variable domain (missing parts from reference TRBV5-6 and TRBJ1-1): DAGVTQSPTHLIKTRGQQVTLRCSPKSGHDTVSWYQQALGQGPQFIFQYYEEEERQRGNFPDRFSGHQFPNYSSELNVNALLLGDSALYLCASSPSRGGGNTEAFFGQGTRLTVV.

This chain links TRBV4-2 with TRBJ1-2, with TRBD1 identical over 8 bases. The germline gives CDR1 LGHNA, CDR2 YNFKEQ. J gave up 4 bases and V 8 bases, and 18 bases lay outside the gene matches. This CDR3 contains 17 residues. CDR3 coding DNA: TGTGCCAGCTATGGGTCCCTAGGACAGGGAAACATCTATGGCTACACCTTC. This gives the protein CASYGSLGQGNIYGYTF.